The present entry profiles one T cell receptor (beta chain) with its context. The antigen remains unidentified. Investigators reverse transcribed all isolated RNA, so they sequenced expressed TCRB transcripts. Sequencing used immunoSEQ multiplex PCR; TCRdb keeps in-frame clones, though not all of them. The sample lists 250,000 to 300,000 clones, roughly an eighth occurring once. The sample comes from a study of beta chain features in type 1 diabetes. Study results and caveats: Naive, central memory and Treg TCRB repertoires seemed to resemble each other more closely in patients than they did in healthy donors. All four CD4+ subsets from Type 1 diabetes patients carried moderately but significantly shorter TCRB CDR3s.

The CDR3 runs 14 residues. The sample was naive CD4+ T cells from blood. V and J are TRBV21-1 and TRBJ2-7; TRBD1, the table's D call, lacks a check against the DNA. TRBV21-1 is an annotated pseudogene. This sequence originates from a man younger than 45 with type 1 diabetes. Here the CDR3 reads CASSKKGHSYEQYF. The CDR3 DNA reads TGTGCCAGCAGCAAAAAGGGACACTCCTACGAGCAGTACTTC.